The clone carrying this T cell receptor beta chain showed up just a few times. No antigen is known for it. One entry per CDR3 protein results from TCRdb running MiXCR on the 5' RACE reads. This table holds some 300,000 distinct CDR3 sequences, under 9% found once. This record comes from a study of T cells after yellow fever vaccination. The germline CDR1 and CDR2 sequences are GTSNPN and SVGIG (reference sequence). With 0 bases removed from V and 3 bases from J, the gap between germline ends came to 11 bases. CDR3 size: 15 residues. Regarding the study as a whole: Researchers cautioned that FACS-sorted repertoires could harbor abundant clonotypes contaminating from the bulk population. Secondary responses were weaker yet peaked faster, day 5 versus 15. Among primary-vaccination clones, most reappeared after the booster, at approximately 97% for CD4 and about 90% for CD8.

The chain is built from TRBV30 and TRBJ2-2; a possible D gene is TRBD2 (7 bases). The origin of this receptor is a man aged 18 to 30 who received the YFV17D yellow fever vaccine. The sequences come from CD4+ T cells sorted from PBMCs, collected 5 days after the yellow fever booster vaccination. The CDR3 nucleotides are TGTGCCTGGAGTGTAGGGGGGGCGCACACCGGGGAGCTGTTTTTT. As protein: CAWSVGGAHTGELFF.